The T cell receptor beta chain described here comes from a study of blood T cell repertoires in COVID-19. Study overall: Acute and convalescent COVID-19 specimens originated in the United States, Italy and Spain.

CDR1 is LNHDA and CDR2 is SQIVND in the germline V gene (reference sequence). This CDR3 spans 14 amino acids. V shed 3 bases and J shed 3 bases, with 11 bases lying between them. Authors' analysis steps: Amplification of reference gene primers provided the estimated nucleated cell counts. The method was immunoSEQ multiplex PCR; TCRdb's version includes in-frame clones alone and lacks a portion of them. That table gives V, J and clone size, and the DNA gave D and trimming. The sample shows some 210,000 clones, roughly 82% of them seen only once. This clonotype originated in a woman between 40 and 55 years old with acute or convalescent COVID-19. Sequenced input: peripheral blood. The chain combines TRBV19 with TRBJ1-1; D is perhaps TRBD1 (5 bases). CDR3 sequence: CASSMEGRYTEAFF. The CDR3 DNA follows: TGTGCCAGTAGTATGGAGGGGCGCTACACTGAAGCTTTCTTT.